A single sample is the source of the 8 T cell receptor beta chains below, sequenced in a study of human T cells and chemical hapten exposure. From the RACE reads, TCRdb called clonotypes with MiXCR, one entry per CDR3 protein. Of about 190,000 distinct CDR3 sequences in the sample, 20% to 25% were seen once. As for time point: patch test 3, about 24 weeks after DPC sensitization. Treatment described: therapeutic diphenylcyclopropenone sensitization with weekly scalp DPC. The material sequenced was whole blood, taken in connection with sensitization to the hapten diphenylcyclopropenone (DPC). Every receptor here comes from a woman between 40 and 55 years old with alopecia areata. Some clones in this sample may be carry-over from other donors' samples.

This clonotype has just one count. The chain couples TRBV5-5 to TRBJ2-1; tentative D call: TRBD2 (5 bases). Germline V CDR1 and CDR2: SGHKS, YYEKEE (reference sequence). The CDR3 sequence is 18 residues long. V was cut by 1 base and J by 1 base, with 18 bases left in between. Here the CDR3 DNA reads TGTGCCAGCAGCTTGTGGGCTTCGTCGGGGTCTTCCTACAATGAGCAGTTCTTC. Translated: CASSLWASSGSSYNEQFF.

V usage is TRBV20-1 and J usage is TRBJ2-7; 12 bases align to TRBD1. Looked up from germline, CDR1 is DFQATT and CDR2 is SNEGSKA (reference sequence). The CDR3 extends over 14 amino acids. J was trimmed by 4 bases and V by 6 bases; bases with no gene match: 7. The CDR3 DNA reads TGCAGTGCACAGGGACAGGGGGCGGTTTACGAGCAGTACTTC. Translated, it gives CSAQGQGAVYEQYF.

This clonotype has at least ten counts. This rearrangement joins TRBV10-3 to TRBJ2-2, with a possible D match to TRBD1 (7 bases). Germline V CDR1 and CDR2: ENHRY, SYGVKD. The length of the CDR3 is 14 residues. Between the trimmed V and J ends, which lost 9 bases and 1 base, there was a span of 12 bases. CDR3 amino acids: CAMRRGENTGELFF. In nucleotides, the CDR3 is TGTGCCATGCGCAGGGGGGAGAACACCGGGGAGCTGTTTTTT.

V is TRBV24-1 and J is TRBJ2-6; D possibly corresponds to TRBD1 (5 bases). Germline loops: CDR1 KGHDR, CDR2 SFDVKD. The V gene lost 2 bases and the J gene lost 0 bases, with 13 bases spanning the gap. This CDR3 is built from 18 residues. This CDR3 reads CATSDSPRQSSGANVLTF. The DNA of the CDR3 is TGTGCCACCAGTGATTCTCCCCGACAGAGCTCTGGGGCCAACGTCCTGACTTTC.

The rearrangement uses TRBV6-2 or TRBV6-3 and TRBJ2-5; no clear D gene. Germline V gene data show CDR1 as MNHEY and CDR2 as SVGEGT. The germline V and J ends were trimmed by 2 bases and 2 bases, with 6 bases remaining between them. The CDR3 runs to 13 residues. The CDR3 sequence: CASSYSKQETQYF. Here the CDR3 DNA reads TGTGCCAGCAGTTACAGCAAACAAGAGACCCAGTACTTC.

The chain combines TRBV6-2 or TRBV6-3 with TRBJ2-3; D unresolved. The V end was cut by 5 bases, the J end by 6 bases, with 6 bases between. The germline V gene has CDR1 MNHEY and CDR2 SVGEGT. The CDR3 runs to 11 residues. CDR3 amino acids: CASSDKDTQYF. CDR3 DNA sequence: TGTGCCAGCAGTGACAAGGATACGCAGTATTTT.

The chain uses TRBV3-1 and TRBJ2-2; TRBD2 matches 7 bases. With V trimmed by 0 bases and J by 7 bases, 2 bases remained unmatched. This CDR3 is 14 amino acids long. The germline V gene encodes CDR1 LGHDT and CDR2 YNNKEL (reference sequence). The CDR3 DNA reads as TGTGCCAGCAGCCAAGAGGGGAGGGACGGGGAGCTGTTTTTT. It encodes CASSQEGRDGELFF.

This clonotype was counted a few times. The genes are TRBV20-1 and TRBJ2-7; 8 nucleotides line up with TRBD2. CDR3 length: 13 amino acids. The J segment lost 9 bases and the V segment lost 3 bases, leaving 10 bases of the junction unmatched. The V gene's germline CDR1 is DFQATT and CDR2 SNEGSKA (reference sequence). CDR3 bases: TGCAGTGCTAGTGACGGCGGGAGGAGCGCGCAGTACTTC. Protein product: CSASDGGRSAQYF.